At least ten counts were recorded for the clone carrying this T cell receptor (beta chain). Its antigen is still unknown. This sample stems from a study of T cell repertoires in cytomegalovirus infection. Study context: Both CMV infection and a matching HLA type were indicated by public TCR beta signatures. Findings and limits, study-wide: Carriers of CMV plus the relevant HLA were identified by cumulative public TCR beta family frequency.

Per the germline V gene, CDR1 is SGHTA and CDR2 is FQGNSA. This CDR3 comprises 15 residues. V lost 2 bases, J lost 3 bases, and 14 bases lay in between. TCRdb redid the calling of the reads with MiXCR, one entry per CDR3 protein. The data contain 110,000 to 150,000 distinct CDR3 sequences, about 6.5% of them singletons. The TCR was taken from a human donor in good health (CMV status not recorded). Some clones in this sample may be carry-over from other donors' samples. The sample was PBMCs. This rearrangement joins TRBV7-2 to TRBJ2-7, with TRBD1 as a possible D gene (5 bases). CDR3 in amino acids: CASSLYGQGSYEQYF. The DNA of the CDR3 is TGTGCCAGCAGCTTATATGGGCAGGGAAGCTACGAGCAGTACTTC.